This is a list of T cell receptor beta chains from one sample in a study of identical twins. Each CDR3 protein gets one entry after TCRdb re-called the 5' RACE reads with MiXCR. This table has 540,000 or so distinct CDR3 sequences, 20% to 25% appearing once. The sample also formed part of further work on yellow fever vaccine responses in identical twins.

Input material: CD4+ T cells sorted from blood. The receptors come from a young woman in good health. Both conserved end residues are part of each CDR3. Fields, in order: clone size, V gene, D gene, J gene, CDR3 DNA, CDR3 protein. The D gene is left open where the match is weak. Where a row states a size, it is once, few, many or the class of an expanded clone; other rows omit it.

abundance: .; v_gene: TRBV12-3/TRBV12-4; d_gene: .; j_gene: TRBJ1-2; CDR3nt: TGTGCCAGCAGTTCGGGGATGGCAGGTGGAATCTATGGCTACACCTTC; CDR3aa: CASSSGMAGGIYGYTF
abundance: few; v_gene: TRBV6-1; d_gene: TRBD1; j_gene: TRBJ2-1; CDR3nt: TGTGCCAGCAGTGGGGACAGGGGGCTTGGAAATGAGCAGTTCTTC; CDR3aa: CASSGDRGLGNEQFF
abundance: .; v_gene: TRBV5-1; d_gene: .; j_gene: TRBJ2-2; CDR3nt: TGCGCCAGCAGTTCAAGAAAGAACACCGGGGAGCTGTTTTTT; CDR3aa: CASSSRKNTGELFF
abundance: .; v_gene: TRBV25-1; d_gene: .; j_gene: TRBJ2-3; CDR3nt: TGTGCCAGCAGTGGTTCAGGGGGAGGTGCAGATACGCAGTATTTT; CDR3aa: CASSGSGGGADTQYF
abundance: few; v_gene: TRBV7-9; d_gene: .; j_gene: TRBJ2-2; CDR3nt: TGTGCCAGCAGCTTATGGGAGAACACCGGGGAGCTGTTTTTT; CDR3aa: CASSLWENTGELFF
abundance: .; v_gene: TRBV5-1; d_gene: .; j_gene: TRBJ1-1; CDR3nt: TGCGCCAGCAGCTTGGTTAATTCGGGTATCACTGAAGCTTTCTTT; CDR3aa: CASSLVNSGITEAFF
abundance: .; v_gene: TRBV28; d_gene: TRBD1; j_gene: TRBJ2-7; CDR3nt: TGTGCCAGCAGTTTGACAGGGAATACCTACGAGCAGTACTTC; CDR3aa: CASSLTGNTYEQYF
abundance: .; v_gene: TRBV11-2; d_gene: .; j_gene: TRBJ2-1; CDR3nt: TGTGCCAGCAGCCCAATGACAGCTAGCTCCTACAATGAGCAGTTCTTC; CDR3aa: CASSPMTASSYNEQFF
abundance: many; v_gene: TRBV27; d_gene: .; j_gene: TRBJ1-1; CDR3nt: TGTGCCAGCACCCCCGGGGGGGGCGTCACTGAAGCTTTCTTT; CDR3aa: CASTPGGGVTEAFF
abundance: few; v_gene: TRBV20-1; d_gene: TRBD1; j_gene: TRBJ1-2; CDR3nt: TGCAGTGCCACGGGACAGCGCTTAAACTATGGCTACACCTTC; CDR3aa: CSATGQRLNYGYTF
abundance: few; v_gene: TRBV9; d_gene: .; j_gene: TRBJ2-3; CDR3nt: TGTGCCAGCAGCGTAGCAATGAGGGACCCAGATACGCAGTATTTT; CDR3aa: CASSVAMRDPDTQYF
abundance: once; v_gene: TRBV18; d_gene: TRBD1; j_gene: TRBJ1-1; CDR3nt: TGTGCCAGCTCACTAGCCTTGCGGACAGGGATGAACACTGAAGCTTTCTTT; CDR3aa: CASSLALRTGMNTEAFF
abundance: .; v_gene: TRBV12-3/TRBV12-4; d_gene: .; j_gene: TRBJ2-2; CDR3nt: TGTGCCAGCAGTAACCTGGACAGAATAAACACCGGGGAGCTGTTTTTT; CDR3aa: CASSNLDRINTGELFF
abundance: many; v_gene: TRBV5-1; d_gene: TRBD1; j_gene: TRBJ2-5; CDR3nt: TGTGCCAGCAGTCTACAGGGGCAAGAGACCCAGTACTTC; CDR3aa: CASSLQGQETQYF
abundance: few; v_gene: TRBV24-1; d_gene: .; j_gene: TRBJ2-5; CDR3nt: TGTGCCACCAGTGAGGGGGGACGGGGAGAAGAGACCCAGTACTTC; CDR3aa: CATSEGGRGEETQYF
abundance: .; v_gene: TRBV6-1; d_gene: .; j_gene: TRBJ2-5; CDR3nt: TGTGCCAGCAGTGAGGAAAGGGGTGAGACCCAGTACTTC; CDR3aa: CASSEERGETQYF
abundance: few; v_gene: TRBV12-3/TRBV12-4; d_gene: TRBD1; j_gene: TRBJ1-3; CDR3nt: TGTGCCAGCAGTTTAGGGACAGGGCGCTCTGGAAACACCATATATTTT; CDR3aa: CASSLGTGRSGNTIYF
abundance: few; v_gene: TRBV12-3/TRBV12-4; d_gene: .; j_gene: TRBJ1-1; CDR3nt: TGTGCCAGCAGCCCAGGGCCGGGAAACACTGAAGCTTTCTTT; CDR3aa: CASSPGPGNTEAFF
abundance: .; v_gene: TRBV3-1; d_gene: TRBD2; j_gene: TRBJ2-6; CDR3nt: TGTGCCAGCAGCCAAGTATACCAGCGGGAGTCTGGGGCCAACGTCCTGACTTTC; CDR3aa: CASSQVYQRESGANVLTF
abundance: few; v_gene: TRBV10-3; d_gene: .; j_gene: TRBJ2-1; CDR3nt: TGTGCCATCAGTGAGGATATCTACAATGAGCAGTTCTTC; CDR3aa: CAISEDIYNEQFF
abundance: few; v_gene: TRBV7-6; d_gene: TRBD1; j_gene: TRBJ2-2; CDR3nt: TGTGCCAGCAGCTTAGCCGACCATAGGACAGGGGTGATCACCGGGGAGCTGTTTTTT; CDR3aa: CASSLADHRTGVITGELFF
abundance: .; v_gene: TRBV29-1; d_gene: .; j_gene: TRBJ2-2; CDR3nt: TGCAGCGTTGGGGCCACCGGGGAGCTGCTTTTT; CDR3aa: CSVGATGELLF
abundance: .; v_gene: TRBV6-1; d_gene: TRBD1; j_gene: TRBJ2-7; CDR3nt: TGTGCCAGCAGTGACCTCCCGTGGACAGGGATTGGGGAGCAGTACTTC; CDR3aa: CASSDLPWTGIGEQYF
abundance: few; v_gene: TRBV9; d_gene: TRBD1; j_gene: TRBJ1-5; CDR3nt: TGTGCCAGCAGCGACAACGGGACAGGGTATCCCCAGCATTTT; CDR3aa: CASSDNGTGYPQHF
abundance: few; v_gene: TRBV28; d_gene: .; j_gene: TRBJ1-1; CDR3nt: TGTGCCAGCAGTCCCCCCGGTCGGTTCGGGGGGGAGATCATGAACACTGAAGCTTTCTTT; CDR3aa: CASSPPGRFGGEIMNTEAFF
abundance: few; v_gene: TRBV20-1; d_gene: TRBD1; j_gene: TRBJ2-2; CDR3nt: TGCAGTGCTGGGACAGGGCAGATCACCGGGGAGCTGTTTTTT; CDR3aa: CSAGTGQITGELFF
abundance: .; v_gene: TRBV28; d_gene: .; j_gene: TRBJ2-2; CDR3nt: TGTGCCAGCATTCGGGGGAATATGGGGGAGCTGTTTTTT; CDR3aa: CASIRGNMGELFF
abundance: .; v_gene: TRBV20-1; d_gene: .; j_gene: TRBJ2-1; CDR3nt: TGCAGTGCGGGAGCGACAAGAGGACACAATGAGCAGTTCTTC; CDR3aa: CSAGATRGHNEQFF
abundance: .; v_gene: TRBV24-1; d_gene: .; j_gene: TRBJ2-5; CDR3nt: TGTGCCGCCAGTGATTCCATGGCAGCCGAGACCCAGTACTTC; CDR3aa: CAASDSMAAETQYF
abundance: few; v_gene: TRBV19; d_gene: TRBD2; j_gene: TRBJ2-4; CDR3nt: TGTGCCAGTAGTCCTACTAGCGGGAGGAACATTCAGTACTTC; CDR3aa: CASSPTSGRNIQYF
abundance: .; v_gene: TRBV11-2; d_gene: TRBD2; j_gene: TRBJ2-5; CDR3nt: TGTGCCAGCAGCTTAATGGCTAGCGGGGGCCAAGAGACCCAGTACTTC; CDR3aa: CASSLMASGGQETQYF
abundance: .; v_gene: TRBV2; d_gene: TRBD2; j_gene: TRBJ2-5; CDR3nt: TGTGCCAGCAGGATAGGACTAGCGGGTACTAAAGAGACCCAGTACTTC; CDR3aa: CASRIGLAGTKETQYF
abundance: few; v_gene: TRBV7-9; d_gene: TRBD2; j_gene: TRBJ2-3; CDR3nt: TGTGCCAGCACCAGGGTAGCGGGAGGGACAGATACGCAGTATTTT; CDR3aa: CASTRVAGGTDTQYF
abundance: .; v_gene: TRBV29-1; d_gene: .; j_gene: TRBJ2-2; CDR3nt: TGCAGCGTTGGCAGCTCGGGGGGCAACACCGGGGAGCTGTTTTTT; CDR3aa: CSVGSSGGNTGELFF
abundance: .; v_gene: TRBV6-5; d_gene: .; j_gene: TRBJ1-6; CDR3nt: TGTGCCAGCAGTTACCGGGAGAGCTCCTATAATTCACCCCTCCACTTT; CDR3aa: CASSYRESSYNSPLHF
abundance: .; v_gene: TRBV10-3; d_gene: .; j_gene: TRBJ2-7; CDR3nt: TGTGCCATCAGTGGGCTTAACGAGCAGTACTTC; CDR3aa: CAISGLNEQYF
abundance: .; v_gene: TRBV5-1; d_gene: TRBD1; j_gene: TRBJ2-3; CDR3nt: TGCGCCAGCCTACGACAGGGTAGCACAGATACGCAGTATTTT; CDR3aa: CASLRQGSTDTQYF
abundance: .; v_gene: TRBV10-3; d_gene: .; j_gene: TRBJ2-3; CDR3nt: TGTGCCATCAGTGATGGTAGTGGGGGAAGCACAGATACGCAGTATTTT; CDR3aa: CAISDGSGGSTDTQYF
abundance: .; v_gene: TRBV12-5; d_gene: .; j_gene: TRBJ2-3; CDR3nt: TGTGCTAGTGGCACCCAGACTGGCACAGATACGCAGTATTTT; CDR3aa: CASGTQTGTDTQYF
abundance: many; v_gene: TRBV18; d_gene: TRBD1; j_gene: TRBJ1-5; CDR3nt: TGTGCCAGCTCATCGGGACAGGGGGCCCTCGAGCCCCAGCATTTT; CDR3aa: CASSSGQGALEPQHF
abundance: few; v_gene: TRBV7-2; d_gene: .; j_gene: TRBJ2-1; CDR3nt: TGTGCCAGCAGCCCTTTTGTTGGAACTAGTCCTCGGAATGAGCAGTTCTTC; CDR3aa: CASSPFVGTSPRNEQFF
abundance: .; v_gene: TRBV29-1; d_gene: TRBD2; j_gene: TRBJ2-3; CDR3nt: TGCAGCGTTGACACCCTTCAGATTGGGCGGGGGAAAGATACGCAGTATTTT; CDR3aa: CSVDTLQIGRGKDTQYF
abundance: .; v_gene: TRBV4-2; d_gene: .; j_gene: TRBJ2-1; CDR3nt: TGTGCCAGCAGCCAAGACGTGACGATCGGCAATGAGCAGTTCTTC; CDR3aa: CASSQDVTIGNEQFF
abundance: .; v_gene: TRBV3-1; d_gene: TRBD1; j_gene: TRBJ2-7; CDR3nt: TGTGCCAGCAGCCCACCGGGACAGGAGACCTACGAGCAGTACTTC; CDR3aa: CASSPPGQETYEQYF
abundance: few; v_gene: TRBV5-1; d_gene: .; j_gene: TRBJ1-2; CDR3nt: TGCGCCAGCAGCCTCGACACCACCTATGGCTACACCTTC; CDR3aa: CASSLDTTYGYTF
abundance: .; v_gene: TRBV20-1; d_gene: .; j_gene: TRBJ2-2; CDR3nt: TGCAGTGCTAAAGGGACACCCAACACCGGGGAGCTGTTTTTT; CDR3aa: CSAKGTPNTGELFF
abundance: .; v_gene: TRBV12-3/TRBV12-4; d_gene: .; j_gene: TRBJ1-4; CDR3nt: TGTGCCAGCAGCCCAGGGGAATCGGGTAATGAAAAACTGTTTTTT; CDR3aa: CASSPGESGNEKLFF
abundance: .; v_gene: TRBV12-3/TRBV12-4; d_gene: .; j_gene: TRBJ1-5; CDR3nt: TGTGCCAGCGTTTGGGGGACCAATCAGCCCCAGCATTTT; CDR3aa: CASVWGTNQPQHF
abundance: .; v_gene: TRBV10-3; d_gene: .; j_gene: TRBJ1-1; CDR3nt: TGTGCCATCAGTGAGTCGCGGGAGAACACTGAAGCTTTCTTT; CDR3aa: CAISESRENTEAFF
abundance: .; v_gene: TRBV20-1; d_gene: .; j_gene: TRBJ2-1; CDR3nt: TGCAGCCCCAGGGGGGCCTCCTACAATGAGCAGTTCTTC; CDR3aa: CSPRGASYNEQFF
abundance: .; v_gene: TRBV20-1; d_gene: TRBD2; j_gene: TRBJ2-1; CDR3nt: TGCAGTGCTAGCGGGAGGGCCTCCAATGAGCAGTTCTTC; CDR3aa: CSASGRASNEQFF
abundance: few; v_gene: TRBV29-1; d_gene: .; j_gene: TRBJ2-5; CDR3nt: TGCAGCGTGGGCCCCCAACTAGGAAAGGAGACCCAGTACTTC; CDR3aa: CSVGPQLGKETQYF
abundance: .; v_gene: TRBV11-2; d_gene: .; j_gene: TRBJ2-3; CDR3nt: TGTGCCAGCAGCACGCGCCCACTTCCAGATACGCAGTATTTT; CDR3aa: CASSTRPLPDTQYF
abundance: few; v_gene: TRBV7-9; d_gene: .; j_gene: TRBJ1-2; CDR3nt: TGTGCCAGCAGCTTACAGGTAGCGGACGGCTACACCTTC; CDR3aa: CASSLQVADGYTF
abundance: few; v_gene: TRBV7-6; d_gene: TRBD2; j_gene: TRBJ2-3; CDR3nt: TGTGCCAGCAGCGAGGGACTACCTAGCACAGATACGCAGTATTTT; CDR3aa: CASSEGLPSTDTQYF
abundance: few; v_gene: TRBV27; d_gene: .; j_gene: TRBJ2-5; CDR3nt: TGTGCCAGCAGTTCGACTCCGGAGACCCAGTACTTC; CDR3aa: CASSSTPETQYF
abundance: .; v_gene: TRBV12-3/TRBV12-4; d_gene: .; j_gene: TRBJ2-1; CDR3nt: TGTGCCAGCAGTAATAGCGGAGCCTACAATGAGCAGTTCTTC; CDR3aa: CASSNSGAYNEQFF